This passage covers 26 T cell receptor beta chains from one sample sequenced in a study of Ad26.COV2.S vaccination and SARS-CoV-2 variants (dated by TCRdb to 2020 to 2023). The treatment or condition label for this specimen denotes: roughly 20 received Ad26.COV2.S at low or high dose, single or two shots; about 5 received placebo; per-sample allocation not given. For vaccine and placebo recipients, the sequenced repertoires came from samples collected on day 63 after the first injection. Receptors were amplified or captured by the immunoSEQ multiplex PCR assay. TCRdb took over this immuneACCESS table, retaining in-frame rearrangements with V and J assigned. Such tables are incomplete; in checked studies, under half of the missing clones stem from an unresolved V gene, and the remainder is unexplained. In all, the sample holds about 410,000 clones, and about 88% of those were seen once. Under 2% of the sample is held by the ten biggest clonotypes.

Sequences were derived from peripheral blood, sampled in a trial of Ad26.COV2.S vaccine versus placebo. The receptors derive from a person between 18 and 60 years old who received the Ad26.COV2.S COVID-19 vaccine or a placebo.

This clone was seen just once. The chain recombines TRBV6-5 with TRBJ2-2; D remains unclear. Trimming took off 7 bases at V and 2 bases at J, with 5 bases between the two ends. CDR1 is MNHEY and CDR2 is SVGAGI in the germline V gene. The CDR3 has 12 amino acids. In DNA, the CDR3 is TGTGCCAGCAACCATAACACCGGGGAGCTGTTTTTT. Its translation: CASNHNTGELFF.

V gene TRBV5-5 combines with J gene TRBJ1-6; D ambiguous. There are 17 residues in the CDR3. V was cut by 0 bases and J by 7 bases, with 17 bases left in between. Germline V gene sequence: CDR1 SGHKS, CDR2 YYEKEE (reference sequence). The CDR3 here is CASSLGVRTATNSPLHF. The CDR3 DNA is TGTGCCAGCAGCTTGGGCGTGAGGACGGCCACCAATTCACCCCTCCACTTT.

The chain couples TRBV5-1 to TRBJ2-1; 9 positions agree with TRBD1. Germline CDR1 is SGHRS and CDR2 is YFSETQ. This CDR3 is 16 amino acids long. The V segment lost 0 bases and the J segment 6 bases; nucleotides outside the gene matches: 7. The CDR3 spells CASSLAGGTGFNEQFF. CDR3 coding DNA: TGCGCCAGCAGCTTGGCCGGTGGGACAGGGTTCAATGAGCAGTTCTTC.

This chain joins TRBV6-6 and TRBJ1-6, with 9 bases identical to TRBD1. V dropped 0 bases and J dropped 9; count of bases not matched to a gene: 3. The CDR3 is 15 residues long. Germline CDR1 reads MNHNY; CDR2 reads SVGAGI (reference sequence). CDR3 bases: TGTGCCAGCAGTTACTCGACAGGGGGATTTTCACCCCTCCACTTT. Translation: CASSYSTGGFSPLHF.

V and J are TRBV7-9 and TRBJ2-2; D perhaps matches TRBD1 (5 bases). Germline V CDR1 and CDR2: SEHNR, FQNEAQ (reference sequence). This CDR3 is built from 15 residues. V lost 1 base and J 7 bases, leaving 13 bases between the germline ends. This CDR3 is CASSLDPGSGGELFF. CDR3 DNA sequence: TGTGCCAGCAGCTTAGACCCAGGGTCAGGCGGGGAGCTGTTTTTT.

The rearrangement links TRBV12-5 to TRBJ2-7, with TRBD1 matching 9 bases. The CDR3 consists of 19 residues. Trimming took 3 bases from V and 5 from J; bases not matched to a gene: 20. Germline V CDR1 and CDR2: LGHNT, FRNRAP. The CDR3 is CASGFYLDRGFQRADEQYF. Written as DNA, the CDR3 is TGTGCTAGTGGTTTCTATCTGGACAGGGGTTTTCAGAGGGCTGACGAGCAGTACTTC.

The V call is TRBV9, the J call TRBJ2-3, with D unresolved. This CDR3 has 15 amino acids. Trimming cost V 0 bases and J 7 bases, with 15 bases left between them. Germline loops: CDR1 SGDLS, CDR2 YYNGEE. In DNA form, the CDR3 reads TGTGCCAGCAGCGTAGAAGTTCGCGGTTCCAATACGCAGTATTTT. Protein sequence: CASSVEVRGSNTQYF.

The V call is TRBV6-5, the J call TRBJ1-3; 10 nucleotides agree with TRBD1. V shed 5 bases and J 4 bases; nucleotides not matched to a gene: 5. Germline assignment: CDR1 MNHEY and CDR2 SVGAGI. The CDR3 contains 15 residues. CDR3 sequence: CASSPDRGQGNTIYF. The CDR3, as DNA: TGTGCCAGCAGTCCCGACAGGGGGCAAGGAAACACCATATATTTT.

The gene calls are TRBV7-8 and TRBJ1-5; D is unclear. The germline V gene has CDR1 SGHVS and CDR2 FQNEAQ. This CDR3 has 16 amino acids. V lost 1 base and J 6 bases, leaving 16 bases between the germline ends. CDR3 sequence reads: CASSLGFRMAGQPQHF. The CDR3, as DNA: TGTGCCAGCAGCTTAGGATTCAGGATGGCCGGTCAGCCCCAGCATTTT.

This sequence joins TRBV18 and TRBJ1-2; D may be TRBD1 (6 bases). Germline CDR1 is KGHSH and CDR2 is LQKENI. The CDR3 covers 13 residues. V shed 4 bases and J shed 5 bases, with 11 bases lying between them. CDR3 nucleotides: TGTGCCAGCTCACTTCCAGGGGCGTATGGCTACACCTTC. Protein sequence: CASSLPGAYGYTF.

This chain links TRBV11-2 with TRBJ1-2; 8 bases are a match to TRBD1. The CDR3 extends over 15 amino acids. Trimming cost V 3 bases and J 2 bases; bases outside gene matches: 5. Germline V gene sequence: CDR1 SGHAT, CDR2 FQNNGV. This chain's CDR3 is CASSFETGVNYGYTF. The CDR3 bases are TGTGCCAGCAGCTTCGAGACAGGGGTCAACTATGGCTACACCTTC.

This chain uses TRBV4-1 with TRBJ1-2; TRBD1 might be the D (6 bases). This CDR3 is 15 amino acids long. The V gene lost 0 bases and the J gene lost 7 bases, with 15 bases spanning the gap. CDR1 is MGHRA, CDR2 YSYEKL, per germline. The CDR3 loop is CASSQDRRGGRGYTF. CDR3 DNA sequence: TGCGCCAGCAGCCAAGATCGGAGAGGGGGTCGTGGCTACACCTTC.

The chain is built from TRBV27 and TRBJ2-7; 9 bases fit TRBD1. The V gene's germline CDR1 is MNHEY and CDR2 SMNVEV (reference sequence). V was clipped by 1 base and J by 4 bases; unmatched bases: 8. The CDR3 spans 16 residues. The CDR3 DNA reads TGTGCCAGCAGTTTATTATGGGGACAGGGAGGGTACGAGCAGTACTTC. Its protein is CASSLLWGQGGYEQYF.

The chain recombines TRBV3-1 (or the pseudogene TRBV3-2) with TRBJ2-1; D remains unclear. The CDR3 is 13 amino acids. CDR1 and CDR2 (germline): LGHDT, YNNKEL (reference sequence). Trimming shortened V by 1 base and J by 10 bases, and 11 bases separated the two germline ends. In nucleotides, the CDR3 is TGTGCCAGCAGCCAAGTGGGATATGGCGAGCAGTTCTTC. As protein: CASSQVGYGEQFF.

This clone was recorded only once. The V gene is TRBV11-1, the J gene TRBJ1-4, with D possibly being TRBD1 (6 bases). CDR3 length: 15 residues. Germline V CDR1 and CDR2: SGHAT, FQDESV (reference sequence). Trimming took off 5 bases at V and 3 bases at J, with 13 bases between the two ends. The CDR3 region is CASSGTPGANEKLFF. CDR3 DNA: TGTGCCAGCAGCGGGACACCGGGGGCTAATGAAAAACTGTTTTTT.

This chain links TRBV11-2 with TRBJ2-1; 8 bases are shared with TRBD1. With V trimmed by 5 bases and J by 2 bases, 2 bases remained unmatched. This CDR3 spans 14 amino acids. Germline CDR1 and CDR2: SGHAT and FQNNGV. The CDR3 sequence: CASSGQGTYNEQFF. In DNA, the CDR3 is TGTGCCAGCAGCGGACAGGGAACCTACAATGAGCAGTTCTTC.

This clone was seen once. The J gene is TRBJ2-5, the V gene TRBV24-1; TRBD2 might be the D (5 bases). The CDR3 is 14 residues long. Germline V gene sequence: CDR1 KGHDR, CDR2 SFDVKD. Trimming took off 6 bases at V and 3 bases at J, with 13 bases between the two ends. CDR3 nucleotide sequence: TGTGCCACCAGTACTCCTCGGGAAAAAGAGACCCAGTACTTC. It translates to CATSTPREKETQYF.

J is TRBJ1-1 and V is TRBV6-5; D is unclear. Germline V lookup: CDR1 MNHEY, CDR2 SVGAGI. This CDR3 has 15 residues. V was clipped by 5 bases and J by 5 bases, with 18 bases between them. The CDR3 nucleotides are TGTGCCAGCAGTACGGCCCGTCCCTCATGGACTGAAGCTTTCTTT. Translation gives CASSTARPSWTEAFF.

This chain uses TRBV18 with TRBJ1-1; 8 bases align to TRBD1. CDR1 is KGHSH, CDR2 LQKENI, per germline. This CDR3 is 16 amino acids long. The V and J ends lost 5 bases and 1 base, in that order; junction bases with no gene match: 9. Here the CDR3 reads CASSYKTGVWNTEAFF. The CDR3, as DNA: TGTGCCAGCTCATATAAGACAGGGGTGTGGAACACTGAAGCTTTCTTT.

The V call is TRBV6-5, the J call TRBJ2-7, with TRBD1 identical over 10 bases. J gave up 6 bases and V 0 bases, and 5 bases lay outside the gene matches. CDR1 is MNHEY, CDR2 SVGAGI, per germline. The CDR3 loop spans 15 amino acids. The CDR3 DNA sequence: TGTGCCAGCAGTTACTCCCCGGACAGGGGGGGCGAGCAGTACTTC. Translation: CASSYSPDRGGEQYF.

V and J are TRBV19 and TRBJ1-2, with D possibly being TRBD1 (5 bases). The CDR3 has 17 residues. The germline V gene has CDR1 LNHDA and CDR2 SQIVND (reference sequence). Trimming cost V 6 bases and J 1 base, with 21 bases left between them. The CDR3 DNA reads TGTGCCAGTAGCCCTATTGGAGCGGGACCTCATAACTATGGCTACACCTTC. Translation gives CASSPIGAGPHNYGYTF.

The chain employs TRBV6-5 and TRBJ2-7; 7 bases are a match to TRBD2. Trimming took 2 bases from V and 4 from J; bases not matched to a gene: 5. CDR1 MNHEY and CDR2 SVGAGI come from the germline V gene. The CDR3 has 14 amino acids. This chain's CDR3 is CASSYNGGSYEQYF. The CDR3 DNA reads TGTGCCAGCAGTTACAACGGCGGGAGTTACGAGCAGTACTTC.

The chain is built from TRBV5-6 and TRBJ1-5, with a weak D call TRBD1 (6 bases). The V end was cut by 4 bases, the J end by 1 base, with 12 bases between. This CDR3 is built from 15 residues. Germline assignment: CDR1 SGHDT and CDR2 YYEEEE. CDR3 in DNA: TGTGCCAGCAGCCGAGGGGACATCAGCAATCAGCCCCAGCATTTT. Protein product: CASSRGDISNQPQHF.

The rearrangement joins TRBV11-2 to TRBJ1-6; a possible D gene is TRBD1 (6 bases). Per germline, CDR1 SGHAT and CDR2 FQNNGV. V was cut by 0 bases and J by 10 bases, with 10 bases left in between. The length of the CDR3 is 14 residues. CDR3 in amino acids: CASSLDRGQSPLHF. CDR3 nucleotide sequence: TGTGCCAGCAGCTTAGATCGGGGGCAGTCACCCCTCCACTTT.

This clone was detected only once. The chain combines TRBV5-3 with TRBJ1-3; no clear D gene. TRBV5-3 has ORF status, its function being uncertain. The CDR3 has 15 amino acids. V was trimmed by 4 bases and J by 3 bases, leaving 14 bases between them. CDR3 nucleotide sequence: TGTGCCAGAAGCCCTAAAAAGTCCCGTGGAAACACCATATATTTT. It is translated as CARSPKKSRGNTIYF.

On this clone: This specimen includes other DNA sequences encoding the same CDR3. The rearrangement links TRBV6-6 to TRBJ2-1, with 7 bases fitting TRBD1. The V gene end was trimmed by 5 bases and the J gene end by 3 bases; junction bases not matched to a gene: 1. Germline V lookup: CDR1 MNHNY, CDR2 SVGAGI (reference sequence). The length of the CDR3 is 13 residues. The CDR3 bases are TGTGCCAGCAGTCGGGACAGCTACAATGAGCAGTTCTTC. This sequence encodes CASSRDSYNEQFF.